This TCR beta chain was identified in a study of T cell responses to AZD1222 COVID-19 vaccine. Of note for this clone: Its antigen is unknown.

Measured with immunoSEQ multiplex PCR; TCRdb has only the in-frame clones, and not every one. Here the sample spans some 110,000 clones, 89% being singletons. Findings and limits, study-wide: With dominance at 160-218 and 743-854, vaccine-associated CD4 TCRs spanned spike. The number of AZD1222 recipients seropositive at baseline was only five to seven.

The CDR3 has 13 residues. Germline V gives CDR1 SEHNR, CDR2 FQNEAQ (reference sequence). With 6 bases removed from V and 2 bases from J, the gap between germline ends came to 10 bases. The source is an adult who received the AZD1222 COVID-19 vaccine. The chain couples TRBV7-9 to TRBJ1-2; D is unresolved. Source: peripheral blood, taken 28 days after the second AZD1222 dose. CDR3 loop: CASSTPENYGYTF. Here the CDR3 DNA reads TGTGCCAGCAGTACCCCTGAAAACTATGGCTACACCTTC.